This T cell receptor (beta chain) stems from a study of shared clonotypes between healthy human individuals. Study context: Researchers assigned three CD4 naive, three CD4 memory, two CD8 naive and one CD8 memory plate to each donor.

Within Nashville, Tennessee resided all donors, each a Caucasian adult. As originally analysed: Filtering differed for immunoSEQ, which gave only junction sequences without quality scores. The table came from immunoSEQ multiplex PCR; TCRdb's copy has only in-frame clones and leaves some out. The D gene and trimming were derived from the DNA, and the V and J assignments and clone size from that table. The sample holds 900,000 to 1,200,000 clones, around 78% seen once. CDR3 length equals 15 residues. V gave up 2 bases and J gave up 2 bases, with 12 bases separating them. Germline CDR1 and CDR2: MNHEY and SVGAGI. Points on this clone: Its antigen is not identified.

Study-level results: Exclusively blood specimens were collected; tissue repertoires likely differ.

The TCR comes from a young man in good health. Some clones in this sample may be carry-over from other donors' samples. The rearrangement links TRBV6-5 to TRBJ1-2, with D maybe TRBD1 (5 bases). Specimen: memory CD4+ T cells from PBMCs. The subset was: CD45RA-negative fraction. Written as DNA, the CDR3 is TGTGCCAGCAGTTACACGCAGACAGTAAACTATGGCTACACCTTC. Translated: CASSYTQTVNYGYTF.